This T cell receptor (beta chain) originates from a study of T-cell reconstitution after alpha-beta-depleted transplantation in children. Study-wide results and caveats: Counts and diversity of T cells one year after transplant came mostly from newly produced T cells.

This clonotype was seen more than once but under ten times. Its antigen is unidentified. Using unique molecular identifiers, the investigators prepared the TCRbeta library. A single record per CDR3 protein comes from TCRdb applying MiXCR to the PCR reads. The data contain about 900,000 distinct CDR3 sequences, 25% to 30% of them singletons. This receptor was identified in a boy under three years old who had a stem cell transplant for SCID, so the T cells may come from the graft donor. The sequences come from PBMCs, mostly from graft donor cells, collected 360 days after TCRalphabeta/CD19-depleted stem cell transplant.

The CDR3 nucleotides read TGCGCCAGCAGCTTGCCTTCGTTTAGCGGAGATACGCAGTATTTT. This gives the protein CASSLPSFSGDTQYF. The chain is built from TRBV5-1 and TRBJ2-3; possible D gene TRBD2, 6 bases. Germline V gene sequence: CDR1 SGHRS, CDR2 YFSETQ. This CDR3 is built from 15 residues. Deletions cut 1 base from V and 5 bases from J, with 14 bases between.